The text below deals with one TCR beta chain. The antigen remains undetermined. This sample is drawn from a study of T cells in localized non-small cell lung cancer. General study points: Those with higher blood T cell density had longer overall survival. In adjacent lung appeared a median approximately 61 of the top 100 tumor clones. In uninvolved adjacent lung, T cell clonality reached its highest value, exceeding tumor. Sequence data derive from only one tumor region, so heterogeneity remains possible.

Assay: immunoSEQ multiplex PCR; the TCRdb copy retains only in-frame clones and omits some. The table includes about 4,000 clones, 20% to 30% detected once. V was pared by 8 bases and J by 7 bases, with 14 bases of the junction left unmatched. The CDR3 extends over 14 amino acids. Germline-derived CDR1 and CDR2 are SGDLS and YYNGEE. The V call is TRBV9, the J call TRBJ1-2; 7 bases map to TRBD1. The source is a man between 40 and 75 years old with stage II lung adenocarcinoma. The specimen was lung tumor tissue, collected before any cancer treatment. The CDR3 protein is CASIAGTALGGYTF. DNA of the CDR3: TGTGCCAGTATCGCCGGGACAGCCTTGGGTGGCTACACCTTC.